This T cell receptor (beta chain) was sequenced for a study of identical twins. This CDR3 contains 15 residues. Germline loops: CDR1 MGHDK, CDR2 SYGVNS. V was clipped by 1 base and J by 1 base, with 8 bases between them. This clonotype was counted many times. TCRdb passed the 5' RACE reads through MiXCR, listing each CDR3 protein once. The table shows 140,000 to 150,000 distinct CDR3 sequences, with around 3.6% occurring only once. J is TRBJ2-1 and V is TRBV25-1, with no clear D. The receptor was derived from a man younger than 35 in good health. The sample comprised memory T cells sorted from blood. The CDR3 bases are TGTGCCAGCAGTGAATCACGGATATCCTACAATGAGCAGTTCTTC. Its protein is CASSESRISYNEQFF.